This TCR beta chain was found in a study of T cells in Graves' hyperthyroidism and ophthalmopathy. In the study overall: Upon initial diagnosis and before any treatment, peripheral blood was collected. Study observations and caveats: Among thyroid clonotypes expanded above 0.001, most also appeared in blood.

Every diagnosis used clinical symptoms, serum thyroxine and TRAb, thyroid ultrasound and orbital computed tomography. The TCR beta CDR3 regions underwent amplification using RNA transcripts as the source. When the TCR CDR3 underwent first-round RT-PCR, the HTBI primer set was used. TCRdb called the multiplex PCR reads again in MiXCR, with one record for every CDR3 protein. The sample lists 400,000 to 500,000 distinct CDR3 sequences; roughly 14% were seen once. This clonotype was recorded many times. Its antigen is still unknown. The CDR3 length is 19 residues. Germline lookup yields CDR1 DFQATT and CDR2 SNEGSKA (reference sequence). The ends lost 5 bases at V and 1 base at J; junction bases unmatched: 19.

The rearrangement links TRBV20-1 to TRBJ2-3; 9 positions match TRBD2. This sequence originates from a man aged 18 to 29 with Graves' ophthalmopathy. Input material: blood. Written as DNA, the CDR3 is TGCAGTGCTCGTGGGAAAAGCGGGAGGCTATCCGCGGGCACAGATACGCAGTATTTT. Translation gives CSARGKSGRLSAGTDTQYF.